This TCR beta chain was observed in a study of regulatory T cells in long-lasting Graves disease. Investigators prepared the TCR beta libraries by applying iRepertoire HTBI primers and Arm-PCR of CDR3 regions. TCRdb itself ran the multiplex PCR reads through MiXCR, one entry per CDR3 protein. The sample lists 300,000 to 400,000 distinct CDR3 sequences, approximately 16% occurring once. V lost 0 bases and J 0 bases, leaving 9 bases between the germline ends. From germline, CDR1 is SGHRS and CDR2 YFSETQ. This CDR3 region has 15 residues. Regarding time point: newly diagnosed GD, antithyroid drugs for less than 3 months. Isolated PBMC RNA provided the starting material for the TCR library. These data also formed part of another study, on T cells in Graves' hyperthyroidism and ophthalmopathy. This second report adds: TCR CDR3 underwent first-round RT-PCR with the HTBI primer set.

The V and J genes are TRBV5-1 and TRBJ1-1; D ambiguous. Sample: peripheral blood mononuclear cells (PBMCs), taken at new diagnosis, from a patient treated with antithyroid drugs. The receptor was derived from a man aged 40-49 years with Graves disease. The CDR3 loop reads CASSLASGMNTEAFF. DNA of the CDR3: TGCGCCAGCAGCTTGGCCTCTGGGATGAACACTGAAGCTTTCTTT.